The 12 T cell receptor beta chains reported below all come from one sample, sequenced in a study of technical replicates of blood from a few donors. The method was immunoSEQ multiplex PCR; TCRdb's version includes in-frame clones alone and lacks a portion of them. Of around 81,000 clones listed, 95% are singletons. Sequences were obtained from T cells isolated from PBMCs. The source of these receptors is a human donor in good health.

This rearrangement joins TRBV9 to TRBJ2-3; 9 positions agree with TRBD2. J gave up 2 bases and V 0 bases, and 13 bases lay outside the gene matches. CDR1 and CDR2 (germline): SGDLS, YYNGEE. This CDR3 is built from 19 residues. CDR3 region: CASSVAGTSGPPLTDTQYF. The CDR3 nucleotides are TGTGCCAGCAGCGTAGCTGGTACTAGCGGGCCCCCCCTCACAGATACGCAGTATTTT.

This chain uses TRBV15 with TRBJ2-7; D is perhaps TRBD1 (5 bases). CDR3 length: 13 residues. Germline V gene lookup returns CDR1 LNHNV and CDR2 YYDKDF (reference sequence). With 2 bases removed from V and 5 bases from J, the gap between germline ends came to 10 bases. CDR3 sequence reads: CATSRRQGDEQYF. CDR3 DNA sequence: TGTGCCACCAGCAGACGGCAGGGCGACGAGCAGTACTTC.

The rearrangement joins TRBV28 to TRBJ2-7; perhaps TRBD2 as D (5 bases). Trimming stripped 2 bases from V and 5 bases from J, with 13 bases between. CDR1 and CDR2 (germline): MDHEN, SYDVKM. The CDR3 length is 14 residues. The CDR3 region is CASSLPLGGNEQYF. Written as DNA, the CDR3 is TGTGCCAGCAGTTTACCCCTCGGAGGTAACGAGCAGTACTTC.

The chain uses TRBV21-1 and TRBJ2-3; the table's D call TRBD2 went unverified against the DNA. TRBV21-1 is termed a pseudogene. The CDR3 runs to 15 residues. CDR3 protein: CASSPPHGSTDTQYF. The DNA of the CDR3 is TGTGCCAGCAGTCCCCCTCACGGGAGCACAGATACGCAGTATTTT.

This clone was seen once. The J gene is TRBJ2-7, the V gene TRBV9; 7 positions agree with TRBD2. The CDR3 has 14 residues. The germline V gene has CDR1 SGDLS and CDR2 YYNGEE. The V and J ends lost 6 bases and 5 bases, in that order; junction bases with no gene match: 11. The CDR3 spells CASNNWGRADEQYF. DNA of the CDR3: TGTGCCAGCAACAACTGGGGGAGGGCCGACGAGCAGTACTTC. Supplemented by reference TRBV9 and TRBJ2-7, the full variable domain reads DSGVTQTPKHLITATGQRVTLRCSPRSGDLSVYWYQQSLDQGLQFLIQYYNGEERAKGNILERFSAQQFPDLHSELNLSSLELGDSALYFCASNNWGRADEQYFGPGTRLTVT.

The chain has TRBV19 and TRBJ2-1; 10 bases fit TRBD2. CDR3 length equals 16 residues. V was pared by 4 bases and J by 2 bases, with 5 bases of the junction left unmatched. Germline V gene sequence: CDR1 LNHDA, CDR2 SQIVND (reference sequence). The CDR3 nucleotides are TGTGCCAGTAGTACCTTAGCGGGAGGTCCCTACAATGAGCAGTTCTTC. Protein sequence: CASSTLAGGPYNEQFF.

This chain uses TRBV28 with TRBJ2-5; 8 positions agree with TRBD2. The CDR3 is 16 amino acids. J lost 5 bases, V lost 3 bases, and 11 bases had no gene match. CDR1 MDHEN and CDR2 SYDVKM come from the germline V gene. The CDR3 is CASSFEIGRAGETQYF. In DNA form, the CDR3 reads TGTGCCAGCAGTTTTGAAATCGGGAGGGCCGGTGAGACCCAGTACTTC. Full variable domain (missing parts from reference TRBV28 and TRBJ2-5): DVKVTQSSRYLVKRTGEKVFLECVQDMDHENMFWYRQDPGLGLRLIYFSYDVKMKEKGDIPEGYSVSREKKERFSLILESASTNQTSMYLCASSFEIGRAGETQYFGPGTRLLVL.

In nucleotides, the CDR3 is TGTGCCAGCAGCCCAGGACAGGGTTTGAGCACTGAAGCTTTCTTT. Protein product: CASSPGQGLSTEAFF. This chain connects TRBV11-3 to TRBJ1-1; 8 bases match TRBD1. Germline CDR1 reads SGHNT; CDR2 reads YENEEA. V shed 5 bases, J shed 4 bases, and the junction held 9 bases outside the gene matches. The CDR3 runs to 15 residues.

The chain has TRBV10-2 and TRBJ2-3, with TRBD1 as a possible D gene (5 bases). V dropped 3 bases and J dropped 2 bases, with 12 bases sitting between them. From germline, CDR1 is WSHSY and CDR2 SAAADI. The CDR3 length is 15 residues. CDR3 bases: TGCGCCAGCAGTGAATGGGGCGGAATCACAGATACGCAGTATTTT. It specifies CASSEWGGITDTQYF.

This clone has only one observation. The chain combines TRBV27 with TRBJ1-2; 7 bases map to TRBD1. Germline loops: CDR1 MNHEY, CDR2 SMNVEV (reference sequence). This CDR3 region has 13 residues. The ends lost 5 bases at V and 6 bases at J; junction bases unmatched: 6. CDR3 protein: CASSTPTGNGYTF. CDR3 DNA sequence: TGTGCCAGCAGTACCCCGACAGGGAATGGCTACACCTTC.

The rearrangement joins TRBV28 to TRBJ2-1; 8 bases line up with TRBD2. The CDR3 covers 16 residues. Germline lookup yields CDR1 MDHEN and CDR2 SYDVKM. After removal of 2 bases from V and 5 bases from J, the junction contained 8 bases not matched to a gene. Written as DNA, the CDR3 is TGTGCCAGCAGTTTAACAGAGCGGGAGCTGGACAATGAGCAGTTCTTC. Protein sequence: CASSLTERELDNEQFF.

The genes are TRBV25-1 and TRBJ2-1, with D tentatively TRBD2 (6 bases). This CDR3 is built from 13 residues. V dropped 6 bases and J dropped 4 bases, with 10 bases sitting between them. CDR1 is MGHDK and CDR2 is SYGVNS in the germline V gene. The CDR3 protein is CASRGDSYNEQFF. In DNA, the CDR3 is TGTGCCAGCAGGGGGGACTCATACAATGAGCAGTTCTTC.